These 6 T cell receptor beta chains were all obtained from the same sample, sequenced in a study of blood T cell repertoires in COVID-19. The assay was immunoSEQ multiplex PCR, and TCRdb's table has in-frame clones only and misses some. The sample lists 200,000 to 250,000 clones, 70% to 90% seen once, with about 2.5% in the top ten. Sequencing was performed on peripheral blood. The receptor set was obtained from a woman between 65 and 79 years old with COVID-19, enrolled during active disease.

V and J are TRBV24-1 and TRBJ1-1, with 7 nucleotides matching TRBD1. The junction had 1 base not matched to a gene; V was cut back by 2 bases and J by 8 bases. The CDR3 length is 12 residues. Looked up from germline, CDR1 is KGHDR and CDR2 is SFDVKD. The CDR3 spells CATSDWTGEAFF. The CDR3 nucleotides read TGTGCCACCAGTGATTGGACAGGAGAAGCTTTCTTT.

The chain couples TRBV14 to TRBJ2-1; 7 bases align to TRBD2. The length of the CDR3 is 15 residues. The V segment lost 0 bases and the J segment 8 bases; nucleotides outside the gene matches: 7. The germline V gene encodes CDR1 SGHDN and CDR2 FVKESK. CDR3 DNA: TGTGCCAGCAGCCAAGATGAAGGACTAGTGGATGAGCAGTTCTTC. It codes for CASSQDEGLVDEQFF.

The V gene is TRBV7-2, the J gene TRBJ1-2; D is undetermined. Per germline, CDR1 SGHTA and CDR2 FQGNSA. This CDR3 has 14 amino acids. Trimming removed 2 bases at V and 4 bases at J, with 11 bases between. The CDR3 reads CASSLNYVGYGYTF. CDR3 nucleotides: TGTGCCAGCAGCTTAAATTACGTCGGCTATGGCTACACCTTC.

The chain has TRBV18 and TRBJ1-1; TRBD1 matches at 7 bases. Germline V gene data show CDR1 as KGHSH and CDR2 as LQKENI. This CDR3 comprises 14 residues. J lost 10 bases, V lost 0 bases, and 8 bases had no gene match. CDR3 loop: CASSPPGGAILAFF. CDR3 in DNA: TGTGCCAGCTCACCACCAGGGGGCGCAATCTTAGCTTTCTTT. The full variable domain, with the rest looked up from reference TRBV18 and TRBJ1-1, is NAGVMQNPRHLVRRRGQEARLRCSPMKGHSHVYWYRQLPEEGLKFMVYLQKENIIDESGMPKERFSAEFPKEGPSILRIQQVVRGDSAAYFCASSPPGGAILAFFGQGTRLTVV.

This chain connects TRBV5-1 to TRBJ2-5; D is uncertain. CDR1 is SGHRS, CDR2 YFSETQ, per germline. This CDR3 is 13 amino acids long. Trimming removed 6 bases at V and 0 bases at J, with 9 bases between. CDR3 amino acids: CASTRGHQETQYF. CDR3 DNA: TGCGCCAGCACCCGAGGTCACCAAGAGACCCAGTACTTC.

This chain uses TRBV18 with TRBJ1-1, with D perhaps TRBD1 (6 bases). The germline gives CDR1 KGHSH, CDR2 LQKENI. The CDR3 totals 16 residues. Trimming removed 3 bases at V and 4 bases at J, with 18 bases between. CDR3 amino acids: CASSPQTGESGTEAFF. In DNA, the CDR3 is TGTGCCAGCTCACCCCAGACAGGTGAAAGCGGCACTGAAGCTTTCTTT.